These 22 T cell receptor beta chains were sequenced from one sample in a study of shared clonotypes between healthy human individuals. Sequencing used immunoSEQ multiplex PCR; TCRdb keeps in-frame clones, though not all of them. This sample has around 1.1 million clones, with roughly 80% found just once. The source material was memory CD4+ T cells from PBMCs. Subset given: CD45RA-negative fraction. These receptors were taken from a man between 18 and 29 years old in good health. Some clones in this sample may be carry-over from other donors' samples.

This chain uses TRBV7-9 with TRBJ2-7; 8 bases agree with TRBD1. Trimming took 3 bases from V and 2 from J; bases not matched to a gene: 3. This CDR3 comprises 14 residues. Germline values: CDR1 SEHNR, CDR2 FQNEAQ (reference sequence). CDR3 loop: CASSLDREPYEQYF. The CDR3 nucleotides read TGTGCCAGCAGCTTGGACAGGGAACCCTACGAGCAGTACTTC. The variable domain in full, completed from reference TRBV7-9 and TRBJ2-7, reads DTGVSQNPRHKITKRGQNVTFRCDPISEHNRLYWYRQTLGQGPEFLTYFQNEAQLEKSRLLSDRFSAERPKGSFSTLEIQRTEQGDSAMYLCASSLDREPYEQYFGPGTRLTVT.

In the case of this clone: A read error is possible here, since a much larger clone lies one base away. This CDR3 is also generated by other DNA sequences in the sample. This chain connects TRBV6-1 to TRBJ2-5; the match to TRBD1 covers 8 bases. Germline V gene lookup returns CDR1 MNHNS and CDR2 SASEGT. With V trimmed by 6 bases and J by 4 bases, 1 base remained unmatched. The CDR3 totals 12 residues. The chain's CDR3 is CASSDRGETQYF. The CDR3 coding sequence is TGTGCCAGCAGCGACAGGGGAGAGACCCAGTACTTC.

The genes are TRBV11-3 and TRBJ2-2, with D unclear. CDR3 length equals 15 residues. Trimming pared 0 bases from V and 3 bases from J, leaving 8 bases between. Germline loops: CDR1 SGHNT, CDR2 YENEEA. CDR3 in amino acids: CASSLDIGDTGELFF. The CDR3 DNA reads TGTGCCAGCAGCTTAGATATCGGTGACACCGGGGAGCTGTTTTTT.

V is TRBV7-2 and J is TRBJ2-1, with a tentative D call TRBD1 (6 bases). Germline V lookup: CDR1 SGHTA, CDR2 FQGNSA. Trimming left V 5 bases short and J 8 bases short, with 13 bases between. This CDR3 has 13 amino acids. The CDR3 nucleotides read TGTGCCAGCAGCGTTAGAGAGGGGGATGAGCAGTTCTTC. Its protein is CASSVREGDEQFF.

The chain carries TRBV5-5 and TRBJ2-5; TRBD1 agrees at 7 bases. Germline V gene lookup returns CDR1 SGHKS and CDR2 YYEKEE (reference sequence). With 6 bases clipped from V and 8 bases from J, the junction kept 7 bases outside the gene matches. CDR3 length equals 12 residues. In DNA, the CDR3 is TGTGCCAGCACCCCGACAGGGAATACCCAGTACTTC. Translation: CASTPTGNTQYF.

The V gene is TRBV6-5, the J gene TRBJ2-7, with 9 bases fitting TRBD1. The V and J ends lost 6 bases and 5 bases, in that order; junction bases with no gene match: 11. The CDR3 has 15 residues. Germline CDR1 is MNHEY and CDR2 is SVGAGI. The CDR3 reads CASRPTGTGRNEQYF. The CDR3 DNA sequence: TGTGCCAGCAGGCCTACCGGGACAGGGCGCAACGAGCAGTACTTC.

The gene calls are TRBV7-8 and TRBJ2-7; D is perhaps TRBD2 (6 bases). V was trimmed by 2 bases and J by 7 bases, leaving 21 bases between them. Germline CDR1 is SGHVS and CDR2 is FQNEAQ. The CDR3 extends over 16 amino acids. The CDR3 region is CASSLTYSGVREEQYF. The CDR3 coding sequence is TGTGCCAGCAGCTTAACCTACTCGGGGGTTAGGGAGGAGCAGTACTTC.

J is TRBJ2-2 and V is TRBV25-1; D unclear. This CDR3 is 15 amino acids long. V gave up 5 bases and J gave up 7 bases, with 17 bases separating them. CDR1 is MGHDK and CDR2 is SYGVNS in the germline V gene. The CDR3 protein is CASSPRVDFSGELFF. CDR3 coding DNA: TGTGCCAGCAGTCCCCGGGTGGATTTTAGCGGGGAGCTGTTTTTT.

The genes are TRBV28 and TRBJ1-5, with D perhaps TRBD1 (6 bases). Germline CDR1 and CDR2: MDHEN and SYDVKM. The CDR3 runs to 16 residues. Trimming stripped 3 bases from V and 0 bases from J, with 12 bases between. The CDR3: CASSLAGVVSNQPQHF. Here the CDR3 DNA reads TGTGCCAGCAGTTTGGCAGGGGTGGTTAGCAATCAGCCCCAGCATTTT.

The V gene is TRBV15, the J gene TRBJ1-4; TRBD1 might be the D (6 bases). CDR3 length: 15 residues. Germline lookup yields CDR1 LNHNV and CDR2 YYDKDF (reference sequence). The V end lost 5 bases, the J end lost 6 bases, and 16 bases lay between the germline ends. As DNA, the CDR3 is TGTGCCACCAGCCCCCGTGCGGGGGCGTATGAAAAACTGTTTTTT. Residues: CATSPRAGAYEKLFF.

The rearrangement uses TRBV13 and TRBJ2-4; D might be TRBD2 (7 bases). With 5 bases removed from V and 5 bases from J, the gap between germline ends came to 16 bases. Germline V CDR1 and CDR2: PRHDT, FYEKMQ (reference sequence). This CDR3 is 15 amino acids long. The CDR3 loop reads CASSPLGGRENIQYF. The CDR3 DNA follows: TGTGCCAGCAGCCCGCTGGGGGGGCGGGAAAACATTCAGTACTTC.

V usage is TRBV5-1 and J usage is TRBJ2-1; 14 bases fit TRBD2. Germline lookup yields CDR1 SGHRS and CDR2 YFSETQ. The length of the CDR3 is 14 residues. The V segment lost 6 bases and the J segment 9 bases; nucleotides outside the gene matches: 5. This CDR3 is CASIFGLAGGEQFF. In nucleotides, the CDR3 is TGCGCCAGCATCTTTGGACTAGCGGGAGGTGAGCAGTTCTTC.

This clone was seen only a few times. The chain is built from TRBV5-1 and TRBJ1-2; 9 positions match TRBD1. The trim removed 3 bases at V and 7 bases at J, leaving 7 bases unmatched. The germline gives CDR1 SGHRS, CDR2 YFSETQ. CDR3 length: 14 amino acids. In nucleotides, the CDR3 is TGCGCCAGCAGCTCGGGACAGGGCGACGGTGGCTACACCTTC. Translating it yields CASSSGQGDGGYTF.

This clone occurred many times. CDR3 sequence: CASSPPKGRAHTEAFF. CDR3 coding DNA: TGCGCCAGCAGCCCACCCAAGGGACGGGCGCATACTGAAGCTTTCTTT. This rearrangement joins TRBV4-1 to TRBJ1-1; tentative D call: TRBD1 (5 bases). This CDR3 is 16 amino acids long. The germline V gene encodes CDR1 MGHRA and CDR2 YSYEKL. Trimming cost V 4 bases and J 5 bases, with 20 bases left between them.

J is TRBJ2-5 and V is TRBV6-1, with TRBD1 matching over 9 bases. Germline V lookup: CDR1 MNHNS, CDR2 SASEGT. This CDR3 has 15 amino acids. Losses at the gene ends were 6 bases for V and 7 bases for J; bases not matched to a gene: 12. The CDR3 DNA reads TGTGCCAGCAGGGGACAGGGAATTATCCTGGGGACCCAGTACTTC. Protein sequence: CASRGQGIILGTQYF.

A single count supports this clone. The sample holds other DNA sequences that translate to the same CDR3. This sequence joins TRBV6-1 and TRBJ2-7; 8 bases match TRBD1. J was trimmed by 3 bases and V by 0 bases; bases with no gene match: 4. The germline CDR1 and CDR2 sequences are MNHNS and SASEGT. The CDR3 spans 15 residues. Here the CDR3 reads CASSEAGQGVYEQYF. CDR3 nucleotide sequence: TGTGCCAGCAGTGAAGCAGGACAGGGAGTCTACGAGCAGTACTTC.

The genes are TRBV5-3 and TRBJ1-6; D might be TRBD1 (6 bases). TRBV5-3 is recorded as an ORF, its role being uncertain. The V and J ends lost 8 bases and 8 bases respectively, with 17 bases between them. The CDR3 runs to 14 residues. Written as DNA, the CDR3 is TGTGCCAGCAGCCTACAGGGAGGGGATTCACCCCTCCACTTT. Amino acids: CASSLQGGDSPLHF.

This rearrangement joins TRBV27 to TRBJ1-2; D is uncertain. Germline CDR1 reads MNHEY; CDR2 reads SMNVEV (reference sequence). V shed 4 bases and J shed 0 bases, with 12 bases lying between them. This CDR3 has 15 residues. CDR3 coding DNA: TGTGCCAGCAGTTCAGGCGGAAACGCTAACTATGGCTACACCTTC. It encodes CASSSGGNANYGYTF.

CDR3 residues: CASRPTGDEAFF. The CDR3 DNA reads as TGTGCCAGCAGGCCGACAGGGGACGAAGCTTTCTTT. The chain has TRBV6-6 and TRBJ1-1, with TRBD1 identical over 8 bases. Trimming cost V 6 bases and J 8 bases; bases outside gene matches: 5. The CDR3 extends over 12 amino acids. Germline V gene data show CDR1 as MNHNY and CDR2 as SVGAGI (reference sequence).

This chain uses TRBV5-8 with TRBJ1-2, with a weak D call TRBD1 (5 bases). The CDR3 is 14 amino acids. V lost 4 bases, J lost 5 bases, and 15 bases lay in between. Germline V gene data show CDR1 as SGHTS and CDR2 as YDEGEE. This CDR3 reads CASSPQGFGYGYTF. The CDR3 DNA follows: TGTGCCAGCAGCCCCCAGGGTTTTGGGTATGGCTACACCTTC.

About this clone: The same CDR3 is also encoded by other DNA sequences in this sample. The chain recombines TRBV5-5 with TRBJ2-2; D is unresolved. The CDR3 totals 13 residues. V was clipped by 0 bases and J by 0 bases, with 0 bases between them. Germline CDR1 SGHKS, CDR2 YYEKEE (reference sequence). The CDR3 reads CASSLANTGELFF. In DNA, the CDR3 is TGTGCCAGCAGCTTGGCGAACACCGGGGAGCTGTTTTTT.

The chain recombines TRBV5-8 with TRBJ1-2; tentatively, D is TRBD1 (6 bases). The V gene's germline CDR1 is SGHTS and CDR2 YDEGEE. Trimming shortened V by 0 bases and J by 9 bases, and 15 bases separated the two germline ends. The CDR3 extends over 14 amino acids. CDR3 coding DNA: TGTGCCAGCAGCTTGGCAGGGCGGGGGCATCGCTACACCTTC. This sequence encodes CASSLAGRGHRYTF.